This record looks at one T cell receptor (beta chain) sequence and its context. Its specificity is unknown. The entry originates in a study of cytomegalovirus exposure and HLA in healthy donors. The overall study: Falling in the Caucasian-associated ancestry cluster were 81% of under 500 genotyped donors. Study-wide results and caveats: The likely explanation for a cluster of highly shared sequence variants was sequencing artifact. A later analysis reportedly found fewer N-insertions in an Asian-associated ancestry cluster than the approximately 700-donor mean.

PCR was performed using 60 Vbeta and 13 Jbeta primers. Clones were read by immunoSEQ multiplex PCR, and TCRdb kept only the in-frame ones, dropping some. The profile shows 150,000 to 200,000 clones, 76% of them singletons. The CDR3 sequence is 16 residues long. Trimming cost V 0 bases and J 6 bases; bases outside gene matches: 6. Germline CDR1 is SGDLS and CDR2 is YYNGEE. The J gene is TRBJ2-1, the V gene TRBV9, with 10 bases fitting TRBD2. The source material was PBMCs. This receptor was obtained from a female donor in good health and CMV-seronegative. The CDR3 coding sequence is TGTGCCAGCAGCGTAGCCCCCAGCGGGGGGGTCAATGAGCAGTTCTTC. Translating it yields CASSVAPSGGVNEQFF.